This record looks at one T cell receptor beta chain sequence and its context. As processed by the authors: Estimation of nucleated cell counts was performed using reference gene primer amplification. Data came from immunoSEQ multiplex PCR; TCRdb stores just in-frame clones and leaves some out. The V and J calls and the clone size are those of that table, but D and trimming were determined from the DNA. The data hold around 80,000 clones, with 65% to 85% observed a single time. Germline V gives CDR1 SEHNR, CDR2 FQNEAQ (reference sequence). The V gene lost 0 bases and the J gene lost 1 base, with 9 bases spanning the gap. CDR3 length equals 15 residues. This sample was taken from a study of blood T cell repertoires in COVID-19.

Sequencing used peripheral blood. The V and J genes are TRBV7-9 and TRBJ2-5; tentatively, D is TRBD1 (5 bases). The sequence derives from an elderly woman with acute or convalescent COVID-19. CDR3 coding DNA: TGTGCCAGCAGCTTAGCACAGGAGAGCCAAGAGACCCAGTACTTC. It encodes CASSLAQESQETQYF.